Below are 27 T cell receptor beta chains sequenced from a single sample in a study of read filtering for tumor transcriptome and immune sequencing. From about 400 ng of RNA, a library with molecular barcoded alpha/delta and beta/gamma adaptors was made. MiXCR, applied by TCRdb to the reads, yields one record per CDR3 protein. This sample has approximately 61,000 distinct CDR3 sequences, with nearly 20% found just once. Sequences were obtained from a population of CD138-negative cells sorted from bone marrow. These receptors originate from a donor aged 40 or older with multiple myeloma.

Of note for this clonotype: The junction differs from germline at one of its ends, possibly a read error. The gene calls are TRBV13 and TRBJ2-3; D is possibly TRBD1 (5 bases). The CDR3 runs to 14 residues. Germline lookup yields CDR1 PRHDT and CDR2 FYEKMQ (reference sequence). The CDR3 loop reads CASSFDTSTGTQYF. CDR3 coding DNA: TGTGCCAGCAGCTTCGACACCAGCACAGGTACGCAGTATTTT.

Regarding this clonotype: With a much larger clone just one base away, this may be a read error. The CDR3 region has the DNA TGTGCCAGCCAATCAACAGGGGGAAAATGGACCGGGGGGCTGTTTTTT. It codes for CASQSTGGKWTGGLFF. J is TRBJ2-2 and V is TRBV3-1; 8 nucleotides align to TRBD1. The CDR3 is 16 amino acids. Per the germline V gene, CDR1 is LGHDT and CDR2 is YNNKEL (reference sequence).

This clonotype was picked up many times. The J gene is TRBJ2-2, the V gene TRBV19; tentatively, D is TRBD2 (5 bases). The germline gives CDR1 LNHDA, CDR2 SQIVND (reference sequence). This CDR3 contains 14 residues. V lost 4 bases, J lost 7 bases, and 13 bases lay in between. CDR3 residues: CASSTQTSNGELFF. For the CDR3, the DNA is TGTGCCAGTAGTACCCAAACTAGTAACGGGGAGCTGTTTTTT.

As concerns this clonotype: A clone one base away is much larger, so this may be a read error. The J gene is TRBJ1-1, the V gene TRBV6-6; perhaps TRBD1 as D (5 bases). Germline V gene sequence: CDR1 MNHNY, CDR2 SVGAGI (reference sequence). This CDR3 contains 14 residues. V lost 1 base to trimming and J lost 4 bases, with 10 bases between them. The CDR3 is CASSYFGGSTEAFF. Written as DNA, the CDR3 is TGTGCCAGCAGTTACTTCGGGGGAAGCACTGAAGCTTTCTTT.

The table lists this clonotype with many counts. The V gene is TRBV24-1, the J gene TRBJ2-3; D possibly corresponds to TRBD1 (6 bases). The CDR3 is 13 amino acids. Germline values: CDR1 KGHDR, CDR2 SFDVKD. V was pared by 10 bases and J by 3 bases, with 13 bases between. The CDR3 loop reads CATQGFRTDTQYF. CDR3 in DNA: TGTGCCACGCAGGGGTTTAGAACAGATACGCAGTATTTT.

There are many counts of this clonotype. The genes are TRBV6-5 and TRBJ2-2, with a possible D match to TRBD2 (5 bases). Germline assignment: CDR1 MNHEY and CDR2 SVGAGI. The germline V and J ends were trimmed by 5 bases and 5 bases, with 15 bases remaining between them. The CDR3 is made up of 15 amino acids. CDR3 in amino acids: CASSERSGITGELFF. The CDR3 DNA reads as TGTGCCAGCAGTGAAAGATCGGGGATAACCGGGGAGCTGTTTTTT.

The table lists this clonotype with many counts. The chain couples TRBV9 to TRBJ2-7; unclear D gene. CDR3 size: 13 residues. CDR1 is SGDLS, CDR2 YYNGEE, per germline. The germline V and J ends were trimmed by 0 bases and 6 bases, with 10 bases remaining between them. CDR3 coding DNA: TGTGCCAGCAGCGTAGATATGACAACCGAGCAGTACTTC. It yields the protein CASSVDMTTEQYF. Drawing the rest from reference TRBV9 and TRBJ2-7, the complete variable domain is DSGVTQTPKHLITATGQRVTLRCSPRSGDLSVYWYQQSLDQGLQFLIQYYNGEERAKGNILERFSAQQFPDLHSELNLSSLELGDSALYFCASSVDMTTEQYFGPGTRLTVT.

This clonotype has at least ten counts. The genes are TRBV11-2 and TRBJ2-7, with D unclear. The CDR3 is made up of 12 amino acids. Looked up from germline, CDR1 is SGHAT and CDR2 is FQNNGV. V was clipped by 0 bases and J by 4 bases, with 4 bases between them. CDR3 DNA sequence: TGTGCCAGCAGCTTAGATCGGTACGAGCAGTACTTC. Translated, it gives CASSLDRYEQYF.

This clonotype has a count of ten or more. The chain combines TRBV5-4 with TRBJ2-1; TRBD2 might be the D (6 bases). The CDR3 has 15 residues. Trimming left V 3 bases short and J 2 bases short, with 12 bases between. Germline V CDR1 and CDR2: SGHNT, YYREEE (reference sequence). CDR3 in amino acids: CASSWREKTYNEQFF. The CDR3 region has the DNA TGTGCCAGCAGCTGGCGGGAAAAAACCTACAATGAGCAGTTCTTC.

The table lists this clonotype with many counts. This sequence joins TRBV5-1 and TRBJ1-5; 11 nucleotides line up with TRBD1. V lost 0 bases to trimming and J lost 5 bases; unmatched junction nucleotides: 4. The CDR3 runs 16 residues. The germline V gene has CDR1 SGHRS and CDR2 YFSETQ. The CDR3 is CASSLVDRGLDQPQHF. CDR3 DNA sequence: TGCGCCAGCAGCTTGGTGGACAGGGGGCTCGATCAGCCCCAGCATTTT. Complete variable domain (other parts from reference TRBV5-1 and TRBJ1-5): KAGVTQTPRYLIKTRGQQVTLSCSPISGHRSVSWYQQTPGQGLQFLFEYFSETQRNKGNFPGRFSGRQFSNSRSEMNVSTLELGDSALYLCASSLVDRGLDQPQHFGDGTRLSIL.

At least ten counts were recorded for this clonotype. The rearrangement links TRBV27 to TRBJ1-1, with 7 bases matching TRBD1. J gave up 4 bases and V 2 bases, and 1 base lay outside the gene matches. CDR1 is MNHEY and CDR2 is SMNVEV in the germline V gene (reference sequence). The CDR3 has 13 amino acids. CDR3 region: CASSLRGLTEAFF. CDR3 nucleotide sequence: TGTGCCAGCAGTTTAAGGGGGCTCACTGAAGCTTTCTTT.

This clonotype was seen at least ten times. V is TRBV7-2 and J is TRBJ1-1, with D perhaps matching TRBD1 (5 bases). V was shortened by 1 base and J by 3 bases, with 12 bases between the two germline ends. Per the germline V gene, CDR1 is SGHTA and CDR2 is FQGNSA. This CDR3 region has 15 residues. The CDR3 protein is CASSLGAGFDTEAFF. The CDR3, as DNA: TGTGCCAGCAGCTTAGGCGCAGGGTTCGACACTGAAGCTTTCTTT.

This clonotype was seen repeatedly, ten times or more. V and J are TRBV7-2 and TRBJ2-5, with 8 bases matching TRBD2. The germline V gene has CDR1 SGHTA and CDR2 FQGNSA. This CDR3 is 16 amino acids long. Trimming removed 6 bases from V and 2 bases from J; junction bases left unmatched: 11. The CDR3 coding sequence is TGTGCCAGCAGATCGGGGGGGTCAGCCGGGCAAGAGACCCAGTACTTC. This encodes CASRSGGSAGQETQYF. The whole variable domain, filled in from reference TRBV7-2 and TRBJ2-5, reads GAGVSQSPSNKVTEKGKDVELRCDPISGHTALYWYRQSLGQGLEFLIYFQGNSAPDKSGLPSDRFSAERTGGSVSTLTIQRTQQEDSAVYLCASRSGGSAGQETQYFGPGTRLLVL.

This clonotype came up many times. The V call is TRBV9, the J call TRBJ2-1; TRBD1 agrees at 9 bases. The trim removed 3 bases at V and 3 bases at J, leaving 4 bases unmatched. This CDR3 has 15 amino acids. Germline V gene sequence: CDR1 SGDLS, CDR2 YYNGEE. CDR3 residues: CASSARDRVYNEQFF. The CDR3, as DNA: TGTGCCAGCAGCGCCCGGGACAGGGTCTACAATGAGCAGTTCTTC. The variable domain in full, completed from reference TRBV9 and TRBJ2-1, reads DSGVTQTPKHLITATGQRVTLRCSPRSGDLSVYWYQQSLDQGLQFLIQYYNGEERAKGNILERFSAQQFPDLHSELNLSSLELGDSALYFCASSARDRVYNEQFFGPGTRLTVL.

The V call is TRBV11-2, the J call TRBJ1-2; D ambiguous. V lost 4 bases and J lost 5, with 14 bases in between. The CDR3 has 14 amino acids. Germline CDR1 SGHAT, CDR2 FQNNGV. CDR3 nucleotide sequence: TGTGCCAGCAGCTCACCGGGGAGCAATTATGGCTACACCTTC. This gives the protein CASSSPGSNYGYTF.

This clonotype was counted ten times or more. This sequence joins TRBV20-1 and TRBJ1-5; unclear D gene. The CDR3 has 15 residues. Trimming pared 0 bases from V and 3 bases from J, leaving 12 bases between. Germline CDR1 is DFQATT and CDR2 is SNEGSKA (reference sequence). The CDR3 DNA follows: TGCAGTGCTAGAGAGATAGAAAGTATCAATCAGCCCCAGCATTTT. Its translation is CSAREIESINQPQHF.

The chain carries TRBV6-1 and TRBJ2-1; 8 bases align to TRBD2. V shed 7 bases, J shed 2 bases, and the junction held 7 bases outside the gene matches. Germline loops: CDR1 MNHNS, CDR2 SASEGT. This CDR3 spans 15 amino acids. The DNA for the CDR3 is TGTGCCAGCAAACCGGGACTAGGGACCTACAATGAGCAGTTCTTC. Its protein product is CASKPGLGTYNEQFF.

With regard to this clonotype: The conserved closing phenylalanine or tryptophan is absent in this CDR3, likely reflecting a read error. The rearrangement joins TRBV15 to TRBJ2-6; D is unclear. The germline gives CDR1 LNHNV, CDR2 YYDKDF (reference sequence). The CDR3 loop spans 14 amino acids. Trimming shortened V by 0 bases and J by 4 bases, and 4 bases separated the two germline ends. The CDR3 sequence: CATSRDGGANVLTS. CDR3 in DNA: TGTGCCACCAGCAGAGATGGCGGGGCCAACGTCCTGACTTCC.

This clonotype was recorded a few times. A read error may be the cause here, since a much bigger clone is one base away. The chain carries TRBV18 and TRBJ2-1; 10 nucleotides align to TRBD1. CDR3 length: 16 amino acids. Germline lookup yields CDR1 KGHSH and CDR2 LQKENI. CDR3 coding DNA: TGTGCCAGCTCACTCGGACAGGGGGGGTCCTACAATGAGCAGCTCTTC. Protein sequence: CASSLGQGGSYNEQLF.

This clonotype was seen at least ten times. The rearrangement links TRBV10-2 to TRBJ2-4; tentatively, D is TRBD1 (7 bases). V was clipped by 3 bases and J by 10 bases, with 13 bases between them. This CDR3 region has 13 residues. Germline CDR1 and CDR2: WSHSY and SAAADI. The CDR3 reads CASSDFQGGIQYF. DNA for the CDR3: TGCGCCAGCAGTGATTTTCAGGGGGGTATTCAGTACTTC.

This clonotype has just a few counts. Given a much more abundant clone one base away, this may be a read error. No conserved phenylalanine or tryptophan ends this CDR3, so it is likely a read error. The V and J genes are TRBV7-3 and TRBJ2-1; 10 bases map to TRBD1. The V and J ends lost 5 bases and 4 bases, in that order; junction bases with no gene match: 8. The germline V gene has CDR1 SGHTA and CDR2 FQGTGA. This CDR3 comprises 16 residues. CDR3 sequence (DNA): TGTGCCAGCAGCCGCGAGATGGGACAGGGGTACAATGAGCAGTTCTCC. This encodes CASSREMGQGYNEQFS.

This clonotype was seen many times. The V and J genes are TRBV19 and TRBJ2-2; perhaps TRBD1 as D (6 bases). CDR3 length: 15 amino acids. Germline loops: CDR1 LNHDA, CDR2 SQIVND (reference sequence). Trimming pared 5 bases from V and 4 bases from J, leaving 14 bases between. The CDR3 loop is CASSFDRSGTGELFF. CDR3 bases: TGTGCCAGTAGTTTTGACAGGTCCGGCACCGGGGAGCTGTTTTTT.

This clonotype has at least ten counts. The V call is TRBV7-8, the J call TRBJ2-1; 8 bases are a match to TRBD2. CDR3 length: 13 amino acids. The V gene end was trimmed by 3 bases and the J gene end by 9 bases; junction bases not matched to a gene: 4. The V gene's germline CDR1 is SGHVS and CDR2 FQNEAQ. The CDR3 here is CASSFQREIEQFF. Written as DNA, the CDR3 is TGTGCCAGCAGCTTCCAGCGGGAGATTGAGCAGTTCTTC.

This clonotype came up a few times. V gene TRBV20-1 combines with J gene TRBJ2-7; 12 nucleotides align to TRBD2. The V gene end was trimmed by 6 bases and the J gene end by 4 bases; junction bases not matched to a gene: 10. This CDR3 comprises 15 residues. The germline CDR1 and CDR2 sequences are DFQATT and SNEGSKA (reference sequence). The CDR3 region is CSAETSGRVLYEQYF. CDR3 DNA: TGCAGTGCGGAGACTAGCGGGAGAGTGTTGTACGAGCAGTACTTC.

With respect to this clonotype: A much larger clone differs by one base, so this may be a read error. V gene TRBV12-3 or TRBV12-4 combines with J gene TRBJ2-2, with D possibly being TRBD1 (7 bases). The CDR3 contains 14 residues. The CDR3 sequence: CACREQGGTGELFF. The CDR3 nucleotides are TGTGCCTGCAGGGAGCAGGGGGGCACCGGGGAGCTGTTTTTT.

This clonotype was counted many times. This rearrangement joins TRBV15 to TRBJ1-5; D is unresolved. The CDR3 extends over 12 amino acids. The V end was cut by 0 bases, the J end by 4 bases, with 1 base between. From germline, CDR1 is LNHNV and CDR2 YYDKDF (reference sequence). In DNA, the CDR3 is TGTGCCACCAGCAGAGAAAATCAGCCCCAGCATTTT. This sequence encodes CATSRENQPQHF.

In its sample, this clonotype was seen many times. The CDR3 here is CASSLGSGLYNEQFF. The DNA of the CDR3 is TGTGCCAGCAGCTTAGGAAGCGGTCTATACAATGAGCAGTTCTTC. V gene TRBV7-2 combines with J gene TRBJ2-1; TRBD2 is a possible D gene (5 bases). CDR3 length equals 15 residues. Germline lookup yields CDR1 SGHTA and CDR2 FQGNSA. Trimming took off 1 base at V and 4 bases at J, with 11 bases between the two ends.